These T cell receptor beta chains were read from a single sample in a study of PD-L1 blockade in urothelial cancer. TCRdb's copy holds only in-frame clones and misses some; the assay was immunoSEQ multiplex PCR. Found here are about 45,000 clones, about 88% of them singletons; the top ten hold approximately 14%. The material sequenced was PBMCs, taken around atezolizumab (anti-PD-L1) treatment. These receptors originate from an older woman with urothelial cancer. Both conserved end residues are part of each CDR3. D genes are given only for firm matches. Rows may omit the clone size; those that give it use once, few, many or a size class.

v_call: TRBV4-2; j_call: TRBJ2-7; d_call: TRBD2; clone_size: once; cdr3_aa: CASSPGLAGPFEQYF; cdr3_nt: TGTGCCAGCAGCCCGGGACTAGCGGGGCCGTTTGAGCAGTACTTC
v_call: TRBV27; j_call: TRBJ2-7; d_call: TRBD1; clone_size: .; cdr3_aa: CASRKHGTGVYEQYF; cdr3_nt: TGTGCCAGCAGAAAACATGGGACAGGGGTCTACGAGCAGTACTTC
v_call: TRBV29-1; j_call: TRBJ2-4; d_call: .; clone_size: .; cdr3_aa: CSVGPRGGGKNIQYF; cdr3_nt: TGCAGCGTTGGACCCCGGGGTGGTGGCAAAAACATTCAGTACTTC
v_call: TRBV10-2; j_call: TRBJ1-1; d_call: .; clone_size: .; cdr3_aa: CATTGRNTEAFF; cdr3_nt: TGCGCCACTACAGGGCGGAACACTGAAGCTTTCTTT
v_call: TRBV5-6; j_call: TRBJ2-2; d_call: TRBD1; clone_size: .; cdr3_aa: CASSTDRGREGELFF; cdr3_nt: TGTGCCAGCAGCACGGACAGGGGGCGGGAGGGGGAGCTGTTTTTT
v_call: TRBV5-1; j_call: TRBJ2-7; d_call: .; clone_size: .; cdr3_aa: CASSAGYEQYF; cdr3_nt: TGCGCCAGCAGCGCCGGTTACGAGCAGTACTTC
v_call: TRBV7-9; j_call: TRBJ2-3; d_call: .; clone_size: .; cdr3_aa: CASSLVEIITDTQYF; cdr3_nt: TGTGCCAGCAGCTTAGTGGAGATTATCACAGATACGCAGTATTTT
v_call: TRBV7-9; j_call: TRBJ1-4; d_call: TRBD1; clone_size: .; cdr3_aa: CASSLLTGATNEKLFF; cdr3_nt: TGTGCCAGCAGCTTACTAACAGGGGCGACTAATGAAAAACTGTTTTTT
v_call: TRBV7-9; j_call: TRBJ2-7; d_call: TRBD2; clone_size: .; cdr3_aa: CASSSGLAARKQYF; cdr3_nt: TGTGCCAGCAGCTCGGGACTAGCGGCTAGGAAGCAGTACTTC
v_call: TRBV5-5; j_call: TRBJ2-1; d_call: .; clone_size: .; cdr3_aa: CASSPEGGPIVEQFF; cdr3_nt: TGTGCCAGCAGCCCGGAGGGCGGGCCGATTGTCGAGCAGTTCTTC
v_call: TRBV7-2; j_call: TRBJ2-7; d_call: TRBD1; clone_size: .; cdr3_aa: CASSPGTETYEQYF; cdr3_nt: TGTGCCAGCAGCCCCGGGACAGAGACCTACGAGCAGTACTTC
v_call: TRBV28; j_call: TRBJ2-3; d_call: TRBD2; clone_size: .; cdr3_aa: CASTRSGRDTQYF; cdr3_nt: TGTGCCAGCACCCGAAGCGGGAGGGATACGCAGTATTTT
v_call: TRBV18; j_call: TRBJ2-7; d_call: TRBD1; clone_size: once; cdr3_aa: CASSTDRGLYEQYF; cdr3_nt: TGTGCCAGCTCAACGGACAGGGGGCTATACGAGCAGTACTTC
v_call: TRBV5-4; j_call: TRBJ2-3; d_call: .; clone_size: .; cdr3_aa: CASSLEAGTDTQYF; cdr3_nt: TGTGCCAGCAGCTTGGAGGCAGGGACAGATACGCAGTATTTT
v_call: TRBV18; j_call: TRBJ1-1; d_call: .; clone_size: .; cdr3_aa: CASSPFTVNTEAFF; cdr3_nt: TGTGCCAGCTCACCATTTACAGTGAACACTGAAGCTTTCTTT
v_call: TRBV4-2; j_call: TRBJ2-3; d_call: TRBD2; clone_size: .; cdr3_aa: CASSQERWAGGTRSTDTQYF; cdr3_nt: TGTGCCAGCAGCCAAGAAAGGTGGGCGGGGGGGACGAGGAGCACAGATACGCAGTATTTT
v_call: TRBV5-6; j_call: TRBJ1-3; d_call: TRBD1; clone_size: .; cdr3_aa: CASSLGTGVGNTIYF; cdr3_nt: TGTGCCAGCAGCTTGGGGACAGGGGTCGGAAACACCATATATTTT
v_call: TRBV18; j_call: TRBJ2-5; d_call: .; clone_size: .; cdr3_aa: CASSPSTSTLQETQYF; cdr3_nt: TGTGCCAGCTCACCGAGTACTAGCACCCTCCAAGAGACCCAGTACTTC
v_call: TRBV6-5; j_call: TRBJ2-5; d_call: .; clone_size: .; cdr3_aa: CASRKRGPAPGTQYF; cdr3_nt: TGTGCCAGCAGGAAGAGAGGTCCCGCCCCTGGGACCCAGTACTTC
v_call: TRBV7-8; j_call: TRBJ2-3; d_call: .; clone_size: .; cdr3_aa: CASSPVRSADTQYF; cdr3_nt: TGTGCCAGCAGCCCCGTCCGGTCGGCAGATACGCAGTATTTT
v_call: TRBV10-3; j_call: TRBJ2-1; d_call: TRBD1; clone_size: .; cdr3_aa: CAISESRGQEQFF; cdr3_nt: TGTGCCATCAGTGAGTCACGGGGACAGGAGCAGTTCTTC
v_call: TRBV28; j_call: TRBJ2-7; d_call: .; clone_size: once; cdr3_aa: CASSKYTYEQYF; cdr3_nt: TGTGCCAGCAGTAAGTACACCTACGAGCAGTACTTC
v_call: TRBV7-9; j_call: TRBJ1-2; d_call: .; clone_size: .; cdr3_aa: CASSFLALGYTF; cdr3_nt: TGTGCCAGCAGCTTCCTTGCCCTAGGCTACACCTTC
v_call: TRBV29-1; j_call: TRBJ2-3; d_call: TRBD1; clone_size: .; cdr3_aa: CSVVGQAGTDTQYF; cdr3_nt: TGCAGCGTTGTCGGACAGGCGGGCACAGATACGCAGTATTTT
v_call: TRBV11-2; j_call: TRBJ1-2; d_call: .; clone_size: .; cdr3_aa: CASSSGDRGGYTF; cdr3_nt: TGTGCCAGCAGCTCGGGGGATAGGGGTGGCTACACCTTC
v_call: TRBV6-5; j_call: TRBJ2-3; d_call: .; clone_size: .; cdr3_aa: CASRELYTDTQYF; cdr3_nt: TGTGCCAGCAGAGAGCTATACACAGATACGCAGTATTTT
v_call: TRBV7-2; j_call: TRBJ1-1; d_call: .; clone_size: .; cdr3_aa: CASSFRSENTEAFF; cdr3_nt: TGTGCCAGCAGCTTTCGGTCCGAGAACACTGAAGCTTTCTTT
v_call: TRBV5-6; j_call: TRBJ1-6; d_call: .; clone_size: .; cdr3_aa: CASSPGGPVSSYNSPLHF; cdr3_nt: TGTGCCAGCAGCCCGGGGGGACCCGTGAGCTCCTATAATTCACCCCTCCACTTT
v_call: TRBV5-6; j_call: TRBJ2-1; d_call: TRBD2; clone_size: few; cdr3_aa: CASSGLAGSYNEQFF; cdr3_nt: TGTGCCAGCAGCGGACTAGCGGGATCCTACAATGAGCAGTTCTTC
v_call: TRBV5-1; j_call: TRBJ2-1; d_call: .; clone_size: few; cdr3_aa: CASSRGLKTYNEQFF; cdr3_nt: TGCGCCAGCAGCCGCGGACTAAAGACCTACAATGAGCAGTTCTTC
v_call: TRBV2; j_call: TRBJ1-1; d_call: .; clone_size: once; cdr3_aa: CASSPGLAGSEAFF; cdr3_nt: TGTGCCAGCAGCCCGGGCCTGGCGGGTAGTGAAGCTTTCTTT
v_call: TRBV5-1; j_call: TRBJ1-1; d_call: .; clone_size: .; cdr3_aa: CASSLAPPGGEAFF; cdr3_nt: TGCGCCAGCAGCTTGGCCCCCCCGGGGGGGGAAGCTTTCTTT
v_call: TRBV10-3; j_call: TRBJ2-7; d_call: .; clone_size: .; cdr3_aa: CAIRGHQPSYEQYF; cdr3_nt: TGTGCCATCAGGGGACATCAGCCTTCCTACGAGCAGTACTTC